The T cell receptor (beta chain) described here comes from a study of blood T cells in healthy people across ages. The study's findings and limits: CMV status of donors was unknown, possibly confounding expanded clonotype changes.

About this clonotype: Antigen: not known.

The germline V gene encodes CDR1 LGHNA and CDR2 YNFKEQ. The V and J ends lost 6 bases and 3 bases respectively, with 23 bases between them. This CDR3 is 17 amino acids long. For the second PCR, which ran for about 6 to 11 cycles, a sample-barcoded 5' primer and a J-beta primer mix were used. TCRdb used MiXCR to reprocess the 5' RACE reads, holding one entry per CDR3 protein. The table has hundreds of thousands of distinct CDR3 sequences, around 49% seen once. The clonotype originates from a man under 40 in good health. Sequencing used blood. The genes are TRBV4-2 and TRBJ1-2, with D possibly being TRBD1 (6 bases). CDR3 in amino acids: CASSQFAEQGVDYGYTF. CDR3 sequence (DNA): TGTGCCAGCAGTCAATTTGCTGAACAGGGAGTTGACTATGGCTACACCTTC.